This passage covers 29 T cell receptor beta chains from one sample sequenced in a study of CD8 T cells in Susac syndrome (dated by TCRdb to 2018 to 2020). Libraries were constructed by the immunoSEQ multiplex PCR assay. RNA was extracted using the RNeasy kit, and roughly 0.5 to 1 ug of the RNA was reverse transcribed with random hexamers. The public sequencing data were trimmed at Q25 with fastp and processed into clonotypes with MiXCR by TCRdb, which kept only in-frame beta chains. Every distinct CDR3 protein forms one entry, paired with its most common genes and DNA. This sample holds under 200,000 distinct CDR3 sequences; about 90% were observed only once. Around 0.079% of the sample is held by the ten biggest clonotypes. The sequencing sample was made of CD4+ T cells from PBMCs. The receptor set was obtained from a human donor in good health.

In its sample, this clonotype was seen a few times. This chain uses TRBV27 with TRBJ2-6, with no clear D. Trimming stripped 4 bases from V and 0 bases from J, with 1 base between. The germline V gene has CDR1 MNHEY and CDR2 SMNVEV (reference sequence). This CDR3 is built from 13 residues. CDR3 residues: CASSSSGANVLTF. CDR3 sequence (DNA): TGTGCCAGCAGTTCCTCTGGGGCCAACGTCCTGACTTTC.

The chain uses TRBV14 and TRBJ2-5; 8 nucleotides match TRBD1. The CDR3 is 17 residues long. Trimming at V came to 0 bases and at J to 4 bases, leaving 10 bases not matched to a gene. The V gene's germline CDR1 is SGHDN and CDR2 FVKESK. The CDR3 region is CASSQESDREALETQYF. CDR3 bases: TGTGCCAGCAGCCAAGAATCGGACAGGGAGGCTTTAGAGACCCAGTACTTC.

J is TRBJ2-3 and V is TRBV14; D ambiguous. The CDR3 sequence is 13 residues long. Trimming pared 0 bases from V and 6 bases from J, leaving 7 bases between. Germline CDR1 reads SGHDN; CDR2 reads FVKESK. CDR3 DNA: TGTGCCAGCAGCCAAGAGCCCACTGATACGCAGTATTTT. Encoded protein: CASSQEPTDTQYF. The full variable domain, completed using reference TRBV14 and TRBJ2-3, is EAGVTQFPSHSVIEKGQTVTLRCDPISGHDNLYWYRRVMGKEIKFLLHFVKESKQDESGMPNNRFLAERTGGTYSTLKVQPAELEDSGVYFCASSQEPTDTQYFGPGTRLTVL.

The rearrangement joins TRBV23-1 to TRBJ2-4; D unresolved. TRBV23-1 is filed as an ORF, its function uncertain. Trimming took 8 bases from V and 3 from J, leaving 14 bases between them. This CDR3 has 14 residues. This CDR3 reads CASATGVGKNIQYF. Written as DNA, the CDR3 is TGCGCCAGCGCCACTGGGGTTGGCAAAAACATTCAGTACTTC.

This clonotype was seen only once. The CDR3 nucleotides are TGTGCCAGCGCCGCCAGGACAGGGGATTCACCCCTCCACTTT. This gives the protein CASAARTGDSPLHF. V gene TRBV12-3 or TRBV12-4 combines with J gene TRBJ1-6, with 9 nucleotides matching TRBD1. The CDR3 is made up of 14 amino acids. V was pared by 8 bases and J by 8 bases, with 7 bases of the junction left unmatched.

The chain has TRBV5-1 and TRBJ2-4; either TRBD1 or TRBD2 may fit D (6 bases each). The ends were cut back, 1 base at V and 0 bases at J, with 14 bases in the middle. The germline V gene has CDR1 SGHRS and CDR2 YFSETQ. CDR3 length: 17 amino acids. CDR3: CASSLSGGTRAKNIQYF. DNA for the CDR3: TGCGCCAGCAGCTTGAGTGGAGGGACAAGAGCCAAAAACATTCAGTACTTC. Combining the CDR3 with reference TRBV5-1 and TRBJ2-4 gives the whole variable domain KAGVTQTPRYLIKTRGQQVTLSCSPISGHRSVSWYQQTPGQGLQFLFEYFSETQRNKGNFPGRFSGRQFSNSRSEMNVSTLELGDSALYLCASSLSGGTRAKNIQYFGAGTRLSVL.

This clonotype appeared a few times. The V and J genes are TRBV11-3 and TRBJ2-4; a weak D match, TRBD2 (5 bases). The germline V gene has CDR1 SGHNT and CDR2 YENEEA. The CDR3 has 16 amino acids. Trimming cost V 0 bases and J 2 bases, with 11 bases left between them. CDR3 region: CASSLDRASTKNIQYF. CDR3 sequence (DNA): TGTGCCAGCAGCTTAGATCGGGCTAGCACCAAAAACATTCAGTACTTC.

This chain joins TRBV12-5 and TRBJ2-2; D ambiguous. This CDR3 contains 12 residues. Trimming stripped 7 bases from V and 4 bases from J, with 7 bases between. The germline V gene has CDR1 LGHNT and CDR2 FRNRAP. Here the CDR3 DNA reads TGTGCTAGTGCCCTTAGCACCGGGGAGCTGTTTTTT. It yields the protein CASALSTGELFF.

This chain joins TRBV9 and TRBJ2-3; 8 nucleotides line up with TRBD2. Germline CDR1 SGDLS, CDR2 YYNGEE. The CDR3 is made up of 16 amino acids. V gave up 1 base and J gave up 0 bases; unmatched junction bases: 4. The CDR3 spells CASSVRSSGSTDTQYF. The CDR3 coding sequence is TGTGCCAGCAGCGTAAGGTCTAGCGGGAGCACAGATACGCAGTATTTT.

The genes are TRBV20-1 and TRBJ2-2; D unresolved. From germline, CDR1 is DFQATT and CDR2 SNEGSKA (reference sequence). V was trimmed by 0 bases and J by 1 base, leaving 12 bases between them. The CDR3 has 16 residues. The CDR3 sequence: CSARDRSGLNTGELFF. CDR3 DNA sequence: TGCAGTGCTAGAGATCGGTCGGGCCTGAACACCGGGGAGCTGTTTTTT.

The V call is TRBV7-6, the J call TRBJ1-1, with D tentatively TRBD1 (5 bases). CDR1 and CDR2 (germline): SGHVS, FNYEAQ. The length of the CDR3 is 18 residues. V gave up 5 bases and J gave up 5 bases, with 27 bases separating them. DNA of the CDR3: TGTGCCAGCAGCCTCCCCCGCGCCAACGGGGGGGGTGAGACTGAAGCTTTCTTT. It translates to CASSLPRANGGGETEAFF.

This clonotype was detected once. The chain recombines TRBV30 with TRBJ2-7, with D unresolved. V lost 5 bases and J 4 bases, leaving 9 bases between the germline ends. The CDR3 totals 11 residues. Germline CDR1 and CDR2: GTSNPN and SVGIG (reference sequence). The CDR3 is CAWGRVYEQYF. CDR3 coding DNA: TGTGCCTGGGGCCGGGTATACGAGCAGTACTTC.

The chain combines TRBV29-1 with TRBJ1-2; a possible D gene is TRBD1 (5 bases). Trimming took off 3 bases at V and 7 bases at J, with 12 bases between the two ends. Germline CDR1 and CDR2: SQVTM and ANQGSEA. CDR3 length: 12 residues. CDR3 sequence (DNA): TGCAGCGTTGAGGGGGGGTTCCCTGGCTACACCTTC. It specifies CSVEGGFPGYTF.

The CDR3, as DNA: TGTGCCAGCAGTTACACAGGGTCCAATTTCTACGAGCAGTACTTC. Residues: CASSYTGSNFYEQYF. The chain couples TRBV6-5 to TRBJ2-7; tentative D call: TRBD1 (6 bases). Germline loops: CDR1 MNHEY, CDR2 SVGAGI. This CDR3 region has 15 residues. Between the trimmed V and J ends, which lost 2 bases and 3 bases, there was a span of 14 bases.

This chain uses TRBV7-3 with TRBJ2-2; 8 positions agree with TRBD2. The CDR3 contains 17 residues. Trimming at V came to 2 bases and at J to 4 bases, leaving 9 bases not matched to a gene. The germline CDR1 and CDR2 sequences are SGHTA and FQGTGA. The DNA of the CDR3 is TGTGCCAGCAGCTTACGTGGCCTAGCGGGTGGCACCGGGGAGCTGTTTTTT. Translating gives CASSLRGLAGGTGELFF.

V gene TRBV5-1 combines with J gene TRBJ2-5; no definite D call. The germline V and J ends were trimmed by 4 bases and 2 bases, with 9 bases remaining between them. CDR1 and CDR2 from the germline V gene are SGHRS and YFSETQ. This CDR3 spans 13 amino acids. CDR3 protein: CASSVQTQETQYF. The CDR3 region has the DNA TGCGCCAGCAGCGTACAGACTCAAGAGACCCAGTACTTC.

This clonotype has just a few counts. V usage is TRBV14 and J usage is TRBJ2-4, with a possible D match to TRBD2 (5 bases). V was shortened by 3 bases and J by 4 bases, with 13 bases between the two germline ends. Germline CDR1 reads SGHDN; CDR2 reads FVKESK. This CDR3 is built from 15 residues. The CDR3 nucleotides are TGTGCCAGCAGCCATACCCTGTCGGGGAAAAACATTCAGTACTTC. Translated, it gives CASSHTLSGKNIQYF. Full variable domain (outside the CDR3, taken from reference TRBV14 and TRBJ2-4): EAGVTQFPSHSVIEKGQTVTLRCDPISGHDNLYWYRRVMGKEIKFLLHFVKESKQDESGMPNNRFLAERTGGTYSTLKVQPAELEDSGVYFCASSHTLSGKNIQYFGAGTRLSVL.

V usage is TRBV5-1 and J usage is TRBJ2-1; 8 bases match TRBD2. Germline-derived CDR1 and CDR2 are SGHRS and YFSETQ. This CDR3 has 13 amino acids. Unmatched junction bases numbered 4, after V lost 10 bases and J lost 1 base. This CDR3 reads CASSGRSYNEQFF. DNA of the CDR3: TGCGCCTCTAGCGGGCGTTCCTACAATGAGCAGTTCTTC.

J is TRBJ1-2 and V is TRBV19, with 12 nucleotides matching TRBD1. CDR1 LNHDA and CDR2 SQIVND come from the germline V gene (reference sequence). V shed 9 bases and J 7 bases; nucleotides not matched to a gene: 9. This CDR3 region has 14 residues. CDR3 sequence: CASTPGTGGRGYTF. CDR3 DNA: TGTGCCAGCACTCCCGGGACAGGGGGCCGTGGCTACACCTTC.

This chain joins TRBV15 and TRBJ2-5, with 7 nucleotides matching TRBD2. The CDR3 spans 16 residues. Germline CDR1 LNHNV, CDR2 YYDKDF (reference sequence). Losses at the gene ends were 4 bases for V and 4 bases for J; bases not matched to a gene: 12. The CDR3 is CATSTRMEAGVETQYF. Written as DNA, the CDR3 is TGTGCCACCAGCACCCGCATGGAGGCGGGAGTAGAGACCCAGTACTTC. Together with reference TRBV15 and TRBJ2-5, the CDR3 gives the full variable domain: DAMVIQNPRYQVTQFGKPVTLSCSQTLNHNVMYWYQQKSSQAPKLLFHYYDKDFNNEADTPDNFQSRRPNTSFCFLDIRSPGLGDTAMYLCATSTRMEAGVETQYFGPGTRLLVL.

CDR3 coding DNA: TGTGCCAGCAGCTTAAGAGGGGACAGGGCCTATGGCTACACCTTC. It codes for CASSLRGDRAYGYTF. The rearrangement uses TRBV7-2 and TRBJ1-2, with 9 bases that match TRBD1. V trimming: 2 bases; J trimming: 4 bases; junction bases outside the gene matches: 5. Germline assignment: CDR1 SGHTA and CDR2 FQGNSA. This CDR3 region has 15 residues.

The rearrangement uses TRBV7-6 and TRBJ1-2; 8 bases match TRBD1. Trimming removed 5 bases from V and 8 bases from J; junction bases left unmatched: 7. Germline CDR1 reads SGHVS; CDR2 reads FNYEAQ. The CDR3 is 13 residues long. DNA of the CDR3: TGTGCCAGCAGCCTTGGACAGGGCAGAGGCTACACCTTC. Its protein product is CASSLGQGRGYTF.

CDR3 sequence: CSARDVGLDTQYF. The CDR3 DNA is TGCAGTGCTAGAGACGTTGGGCTCGATACGCAGTATTTT. The chain carries TRBV20-1 and TRBJ2-3; no clear D. Germline V gene sequence: CDR1 DFQATT, CDR2 SNEGSKA (reference sequence). V lost 0 bases and J lost 6, with 10 bases in between. The CDR3 length is 13 residues.

The chain links TRBV24-1 to TRBJ1-2; the D is unclear. Trimming shortened V by 1 base and J by 6 bases, and 8 bases separated the two germline ends. Germline values: CDR1 KGHDR, CDR2 SFDVKD. CDR3 length: 13 residues. CDR3 in DNA: TGTGCCACCAGTGATTTAGTAGGGAATGGCTACACCTTC. This gives the protein CATSDLVGNGYTF.

The chain has TRBV19 and TRBJ1-1, with TRBD1 matching 8 bases. CDR1 is LNHDA, CDR2 SQIVND, per germline (reference sequence). This CDR3 region has 13 residues. V dropped 4 bases and J dropped 3; count of bases not matched to a gene: 1. CDR3 in amino acids: CASSTTGDTEAFF. Here the CDR3 DNA reads TGTGCCAGTAGTACGACAGGGGACACTGAAGCTTTCTTT.

The CDR3 region has the DNA TGTGCCAGCAGCTTAGAAGCGGCTTACAATGAGCAGTTCTTC. Its protein product is CASSLEAAYNEQFF. The chain couples TRBV7-2 to TRBJ2-1, with D tentatively TRBD2 (5 bases). CDR1 is SGHTA, CDR2 FQGNSA, per germline. Trimming stripped 1 base from V and 4 bases from J, with 8 bases between. The CDR3 is made up of 14 amino acids. Based on the CDR3 plus reference TRBV7-2 and TRBJ2-1, the full variable domain is GAGVSQSPSNKVTEKGKDVELRCDPISGHTALYWYRQSLGQGLEFLIYFQGNSAPDKSGLPSDRFSAERTGGSVSTLTIQRTQQEDSAVYLCASSLEAAYNEQFFGPGTRLTVL.

The sample holds one count of this clonotype. The chain is built from TRBV4-3 and TRBJ1-1; D not resolved. The germline gives CDR1 LGHNA, CDR2 YSLEER. Trimming removed 1 base from V and 2 bases from J, with 11 bases in between. This CDR3 comprises 15 residues. The CDR3 loop reads CASSQGGGKNTEAFF. The DNA of the CDR3 is TGCGCCAGCAGCCAAGGGGGTGGCAAAAACACTGAAGCTTTCTTT.

V and J are TRBV6-5 and TRBJ1-1; weak D call: TRBD1 (5 bases). The ends were cut back, 5 bases at V and 7 bases at J, with 17 bases in the middle. Germline CDR1 MNHEY, CDR2 SVGAGI. CDR3 size: 14 residues. The CDR3: CASSGQEPVVEAFF. In nucleotides, the CDR3 is TGTGCCAGCAGTGGACAAGAGCCTGTGGTTGAAGCTTTCTTT.

A few counts support this clonotype. The rearrangement joins TRBV6-1 to TRBJ2-7; 9 bases are shared with TRBD1. V was clipped by 5 bases and J by 2 bases; unmatched bases: 7. CDR3 length: 15 amino acids. Germline-derived CDR1 and CDR2 are MNHNS and SASEGT. The CDR3 is CASSRDRVVTYEQYF. The CDR3, as DNA: TGTGCCAGCAGTCGGGACAGGGTAGTCACCTACGAGCAGTACTTC.